This TCR beta chain was recovered during a study of T-cell reconstitution after alpha-beta-depleted transplantation in children. Researchers prepared the TCRbeta library using unique molecular identifiers, the study reports. TCRdb used MiXCR to reprocess the PCR reads, holding one entry per CDR3 protein. This table has about 200,000 distinct CDR3 sequences, 5% to 7.5% appearing once. Study-wide results and limits: At one year after transplant, newly produced T cells mostly accounted for T-cell counts and diversity.

There are many counts of this clonotype. No antigen is known for it. CDR3 length: 14 amino acids. Trimming removed 5 bases at V and 15 bases at J, with 23 bases between. CDR1 SGHTA and CDR2 FQGNSA come from the germline V gene. The sequencing here drew on PBMCs, taken before TCRalphabeta/CD19-depleted stem cell transplant. This clonotype originated in a girl under three years old with combined immunodeficiency, due to receive a stem cell transplant. The V and J genes are TRBV7-2 and TRBJ2-1; D might be TRBD1 or TRBD2, each matching 5 bases. In DNA, the CDR3 is TGTGCCAGCAGCCCCTACGGAGCCCCGGGACCCGGGTTCTTC. It codes for CASSPYGAPGPGFF.